This T cell receptor beta chain was recorded in a study of control samples from healthy donors and cancer patients. Germline assignment: CDR1 SGHDT and CDR2 YYEEEE. V gave up 1 base and J gave up 7 bases, with 5 bases separating them. This CDR3 comprises 11 residues. Method: immunoSEQ multiplex PCR; TCRdb's copy keeps in-frame clones and lacks some. The sample has tens of thousands of clones, around 87% seen once. The chain is built from TRBV5-6 and TRBJ1-2; no clear D. Sequenced sample: blood. This clonotype originated in a man between 45 and 60 years old in good health. CDR3 nucleotide sequence: TGTGCCAGCAGCTTGAATGTTGGCTACACCTTC. Protein: CASSLNVGYTF.